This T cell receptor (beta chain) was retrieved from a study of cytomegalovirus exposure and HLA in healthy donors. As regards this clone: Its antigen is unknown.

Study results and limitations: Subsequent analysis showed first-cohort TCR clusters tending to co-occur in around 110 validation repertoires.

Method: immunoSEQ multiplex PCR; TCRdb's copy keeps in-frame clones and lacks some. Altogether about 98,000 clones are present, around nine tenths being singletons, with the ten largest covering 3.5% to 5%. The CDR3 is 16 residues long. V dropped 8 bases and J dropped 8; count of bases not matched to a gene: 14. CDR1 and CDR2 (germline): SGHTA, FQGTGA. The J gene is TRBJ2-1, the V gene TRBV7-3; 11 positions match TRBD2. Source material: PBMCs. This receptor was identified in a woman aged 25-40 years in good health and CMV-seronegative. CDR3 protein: CASGQGTTSGSDEQFF. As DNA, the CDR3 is TGTGCCAGCGGACAGGGGACAACTAGCGGGAGCGATGAGCAGTTCTTC.